The 7 T cell receptor beta chains below all came from one sample that was sequenced in a study of blood T cell repertoires in COVID-19. TCRdb's copy holds only in-frame clones and misses some; the assay was immunoSEQ multiplex PCR. The data show 150,000 or so clones, with about 80% seen just once and 9.2% held by the top ten. The sample was PBMCs or T cells enriched from blood (not recorded which). All receptors derive from a man aged 45-65 years who had recovered from COVID-19.

The V call is TRBV7-9, the J call TRBJ1-4; D uncertain. With 5 bases removed from V and 4 bases from J, the gap between germline ends came to 14 bases. Germline loops: CDR1 SEHNR, CDR2 FQNEAQ (reference sequence). The CDR3 consists of 15 residues. The CDR3 DNA reads as TGTGCCAGCAGCGACCGCCGGGGTAATAATGAAAAACTGTTTTTT. The encoded protein is CASSDRRGNNEKLFF.

The rearrangement uses TRBV12-5 and TRBJ1-5, with unresolved D. V was pared by 6 bases and J by 3 bases, with 12 bases between. This CDR3 is built from 14 residues. Germline-derived CDR1 and CDR2 are LGHNT and FRNRAP. The CDR3 here is CASGLGLVNQPQHF. The CDR3 bases are TGTGCTAGTGGACTGGGCCTGGTCAATCAGCCCCAGCATTTT.

The chain is built from TRBV2 and TRBJ1-6, with D uncertain. V was cut by 6 bases and J by 7 bases, with 13 bases left in between. Per germline, CDR1 SNHLY and CDR2 FYNNEI. There are 14 residues in the CDR3. CDR3 coding DNA: TGTGCCAGCAGAAGAGAGGTTGGGAATTCACCCCTCCACTTT. Protein: CASRREVGNSPLHF. The full variable domain, rest sourced from reference TRBV2 and TRBJ1-6, is EPEVTQTPSHQVTQMGQEVILRCVPISNHLYFYWYRQILGQKVEFLVSFYNNEISEKSEIFDDQFSVERPDGSNFTLKIRSTKLEDSAMYFCASRREVGNSPLHFGNGTRLTVT.

The chain links TRBV28 to TRBJ2-3; 9 bases are a match to TRBD1. Germline CDR1 is MDHEN and CDR2 is SYDVKM. V lost 4 bases and J lost 10; bases outside the gene matches: 6. The CDR3 contains 13 residues. CDR3 nucleotide sequence: TGTGCCAGCAGTTGGACAGGGGCGGAACCGCAGTATTTT. This codes for CASSWTGAEPQYF.

V is TRBV28 and J is TRBJ1-1; no clear D gene. Germline assignment: CDR1 MDHEN and CDR2 SYDVKM. V gave up 6 bases and J gave up 0 bases, with 14 bases separating them. This CDR3 contains 15 residues. The CDR3 sequence is CASRSAGGLNTEAFF. In nucleotides, the CDR3 is TGTGCCAGCAGATCGGCGGGTGGACTGAACACTGAAGCTTTCTTT.

This clone is a singleton in its sample. V usage is TRBV12-3 or TRBV12-4 and J usage is TRBJ1-2; D unclear. V gave up 5 bases and J gave up 8 bases, with 12 bases separating them. This CDR3 has 12 residues. The CDR3 is CASSPLTGGYTF. The CDR3 nucleotides are TGTGCCAGCAGTCCCCTGACTGGCGGCTACACCTTC.

CDR3 nucleotides: TGTGCCAGCAGCTTAGAGATAGTGGGGCTCGAGCAGTACTTC. This codes for CASSLEIVGLEQYF. The V call is TRBV7-6, the J call TRBJ2-7; possible D gene TRBD1, 5 bases. CDR3 length equals 14 residues. Germline V lookup: CDR1 SGHVS, CDR2 FNYEAQ. V was pared by 1 base and J by 6 bases, with 13 bases between.